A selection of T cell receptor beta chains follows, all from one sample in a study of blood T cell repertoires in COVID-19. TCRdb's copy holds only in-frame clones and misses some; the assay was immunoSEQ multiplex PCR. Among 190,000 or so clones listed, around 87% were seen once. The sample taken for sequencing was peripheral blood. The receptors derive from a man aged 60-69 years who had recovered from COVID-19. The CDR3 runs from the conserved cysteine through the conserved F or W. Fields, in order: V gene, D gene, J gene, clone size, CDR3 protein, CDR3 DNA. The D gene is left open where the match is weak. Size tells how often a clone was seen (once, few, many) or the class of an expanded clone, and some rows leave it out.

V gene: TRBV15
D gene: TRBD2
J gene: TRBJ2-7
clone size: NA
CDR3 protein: CATSRVGVAGGPREQYF
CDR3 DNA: TGTGCCACCAGCAGAGTAGGGGTAGCGGGAGGGCCGAGGGAGCAGTACTTC

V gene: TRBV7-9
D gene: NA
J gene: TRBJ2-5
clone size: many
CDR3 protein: CASSFPIRGGETQYF
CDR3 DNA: TGTGCCAGCAGCTTCCCGATTCGGGGTGGAGAGACCCAGTACTTC

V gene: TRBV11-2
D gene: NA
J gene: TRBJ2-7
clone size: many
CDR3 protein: CADRGLTYEQYF
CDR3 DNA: TGTGCCGACAGGGGACTAACCTACGAGCAGTACTTC

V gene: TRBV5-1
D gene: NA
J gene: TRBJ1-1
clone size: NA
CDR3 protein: CASGKFDSPRNTEAFF
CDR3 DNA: TGCGCCAGCGGAAAATTCGACAGCCCTAGGAACACTGAAGCTTTCTTT

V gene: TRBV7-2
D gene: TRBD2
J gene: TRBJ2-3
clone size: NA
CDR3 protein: CASSPGGAGRDTQYF
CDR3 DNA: TGTGCCAGCAGCCCCGGGGGGGCAGGCAGAGATACGCAGTATTTT

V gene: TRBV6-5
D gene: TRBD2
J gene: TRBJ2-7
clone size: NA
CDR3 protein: CASSYPSGRGYEQYF
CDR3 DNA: TGTGCCAGCAGTTACCCGTCAGGGAGGGGTTACGAGCAGTACTTC

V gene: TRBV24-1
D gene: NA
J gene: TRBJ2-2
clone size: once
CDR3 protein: CATSDGLGDTGELFF
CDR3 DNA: TGTGCCACCAGTGACGGATTGGGAGACACCGGGGAGCTGTTTTTT

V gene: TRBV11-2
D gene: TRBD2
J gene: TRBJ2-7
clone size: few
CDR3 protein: CASSFRSGTNTYEQYF
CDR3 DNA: TGTGCCAGCAGCTTCCGGAGCGGGACTAACACCTACGAGCAGTACTTC

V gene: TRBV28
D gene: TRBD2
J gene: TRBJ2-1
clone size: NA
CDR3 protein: CASSLTSGRSVF
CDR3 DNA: TGTGCCAGCAGTCTGACTAGCGGGAGGTCTGTCTTC

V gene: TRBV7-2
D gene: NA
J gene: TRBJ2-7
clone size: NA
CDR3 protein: CASSLDPRREQYF
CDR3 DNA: TGTGCCAGCAGCTTAGATCCCAGGAGGGAGCAGTACTTC

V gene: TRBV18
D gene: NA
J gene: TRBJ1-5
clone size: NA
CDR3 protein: CASSPADQPQHF
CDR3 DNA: TGTGCCAGCTCACCGGCCGATCAGCCCCAGCATTTT

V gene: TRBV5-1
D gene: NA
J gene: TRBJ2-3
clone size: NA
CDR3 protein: CASSLALRVTDTQYF
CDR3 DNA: TGCGCCAGCAGCTTGGCGCTCAGGGTGACAGATACGCAGTATTTT

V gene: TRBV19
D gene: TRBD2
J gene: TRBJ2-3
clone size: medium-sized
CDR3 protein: CASSMTSGIADTQYF
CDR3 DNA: TGTGCCAGTAGTATGACTAGCGGGATCGCAGATACGCAGTATTTT

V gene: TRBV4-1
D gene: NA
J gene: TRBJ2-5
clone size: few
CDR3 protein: CASSLVADSQKTQYF
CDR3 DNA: TGCGCCAGCAGCCTCGTTGCAGACAGTCAAAAGACCCAGTACTTC

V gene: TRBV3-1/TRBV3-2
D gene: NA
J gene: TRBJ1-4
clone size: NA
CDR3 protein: CASSRGVELFF
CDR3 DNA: TGTGCCAGCAGCCGAGGAGTTGAACTGTTTTTT

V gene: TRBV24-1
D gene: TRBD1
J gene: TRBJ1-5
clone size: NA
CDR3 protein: CATSDLRRQGAQPQHF
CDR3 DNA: TGTGCCACCAGTGATTTGCGCCGACAGGGGGCCCAGCCCCAGCATTTT

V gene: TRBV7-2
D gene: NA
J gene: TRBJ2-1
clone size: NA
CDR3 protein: CASSFEGQGTYNEQFF
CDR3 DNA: TGTGCCAGCAGCTTTGAAGGCCAGGGAACCTACAATGAGCAGTTCTTC

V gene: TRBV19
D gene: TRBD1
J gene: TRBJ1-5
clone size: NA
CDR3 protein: CASSSRQGLGNQPQHF
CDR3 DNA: TGTGCCAGTAGTTCACGACAGGGTCTAGGCAATCAGCCCCAGCATTTT

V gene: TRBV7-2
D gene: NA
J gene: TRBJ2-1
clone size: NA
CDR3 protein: CASSLRRGNGLNEQFF
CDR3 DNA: TGTGCCAGCAGCTTAAGGAGGGGTAATGGATTGAATGAGCAGTTCTTC

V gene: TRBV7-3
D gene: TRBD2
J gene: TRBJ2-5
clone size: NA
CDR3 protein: CASSLGLAGKQETQYF
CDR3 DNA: TGTGCCAGCAGCTTAGGGTTAGCGGGGAAGCAAGAGACCCAGTACTTC

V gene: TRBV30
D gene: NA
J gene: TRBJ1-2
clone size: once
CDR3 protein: CAWSVLGGYGYTF
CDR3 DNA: TGTGCCTGGAGTGTCCTGGGGGGCTATGGCTACACCTTC

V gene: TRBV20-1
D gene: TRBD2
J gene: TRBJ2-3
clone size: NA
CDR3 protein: CSASRTSGGTDTQYF
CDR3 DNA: TGCAGTGCCAGTCGGACTAGCGGGGGCACAGATACGCAGTATTTT

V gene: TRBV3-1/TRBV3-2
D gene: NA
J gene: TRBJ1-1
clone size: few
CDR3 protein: CASSPSGGNTEAFF
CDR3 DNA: TGTGCCAGCAGCCCGTCGGGGGGAAACACTGAAGCTTTCTTT

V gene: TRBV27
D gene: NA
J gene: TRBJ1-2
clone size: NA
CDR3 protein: CASSLAGEGYGYTF
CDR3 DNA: TGTGCCAGCAGTTTGGCAGGAGAGGGCTATGGCTACACCTTC

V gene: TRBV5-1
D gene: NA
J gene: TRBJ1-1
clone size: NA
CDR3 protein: CASRSTVNTEAFF
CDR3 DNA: TGCGCCAGCAGATCGACAGTGAACACTGAAGCTTTCTTT

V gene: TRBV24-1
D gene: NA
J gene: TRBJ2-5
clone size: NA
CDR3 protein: CATRRGETQYF
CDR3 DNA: TGTGCCACCAGGCGGGGAGAGACCCAGTACTTC

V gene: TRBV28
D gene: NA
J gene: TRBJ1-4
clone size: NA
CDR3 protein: CASRDGQSNEKLFF
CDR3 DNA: TGTGCCAGCAGGGACGGACAGTCTAATGAAAAACTGTTTTTT

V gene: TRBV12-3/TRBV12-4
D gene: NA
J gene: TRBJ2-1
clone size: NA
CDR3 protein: CASSLADFQFF
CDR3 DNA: TGTGCCAGCAGTTTAGCTGACTTTCAGTTCTTC

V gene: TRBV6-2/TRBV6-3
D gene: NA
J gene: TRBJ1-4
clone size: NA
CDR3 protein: CASSASGPGIEEKLFF
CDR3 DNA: TGTGCCAGCAGTGCTTCTGGACCGGGGATTGAGGAAAAACTGTTTTTT

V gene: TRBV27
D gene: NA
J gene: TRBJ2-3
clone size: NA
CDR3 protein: CASSATPYTDTQYF
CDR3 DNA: TGTGCCAGCAGCGCCACTCCTTACACAGATACGCAGTATTTT

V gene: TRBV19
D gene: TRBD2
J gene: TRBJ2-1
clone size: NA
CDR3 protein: CASSIRGDYNEQFF
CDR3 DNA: TGTGCCAGTAGTATCCGGGGGGATTACAATGAGCAGTTCTTC

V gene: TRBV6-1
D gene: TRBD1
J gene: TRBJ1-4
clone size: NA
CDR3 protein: CASSGAGGGWGTEKLFF
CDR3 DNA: TGTGCCAGCAGTGGGGCAGGGGGAGGTTGGGGTACGGAAAAACTGTTTTTT

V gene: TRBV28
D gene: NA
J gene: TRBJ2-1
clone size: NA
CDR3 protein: CASSPRGGGYNEQFF
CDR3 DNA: TGTGCCAGCAGTCCCCGGGGAGGGGGCTACAATGAGCAGTTCTTC

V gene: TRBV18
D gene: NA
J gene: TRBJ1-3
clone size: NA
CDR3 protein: CASSPTVISGNTIYF
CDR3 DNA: TGTGCCAGCTCACCAACTGTGATTTCTGGAAACACCATATATTTT

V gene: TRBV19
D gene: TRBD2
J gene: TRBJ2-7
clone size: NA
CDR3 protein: CASSTGLHTDEQYF
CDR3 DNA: TGTGCCAGTAGCACGGGACTACACACCGACGAGCAGTACTTC

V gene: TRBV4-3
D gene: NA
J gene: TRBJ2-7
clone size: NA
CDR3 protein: CASSQGVTDAYEQYF
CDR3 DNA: TGCGCCAGCAGCCAAGGGGTGACAGACGCCTACGAGCAGTACTTC

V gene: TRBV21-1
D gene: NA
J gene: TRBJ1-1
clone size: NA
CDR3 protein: CASSRTQGAGTNTEAFF
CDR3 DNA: TGTGCCAGCAGCAGGACACAGGGGGCGGGTACGAACACTGAAGCTTTCTTT

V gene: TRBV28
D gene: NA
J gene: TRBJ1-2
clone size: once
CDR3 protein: CARGGTNYGYTF
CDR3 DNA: TGTGCGCGGGGGGGGACAAACTATGGCTACACCTTC

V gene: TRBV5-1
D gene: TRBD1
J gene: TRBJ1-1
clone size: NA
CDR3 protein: CASSPGTGDAEAFF
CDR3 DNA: TGCGCCAGCAGCCCAGGGACAGGGGACGCTGAAGCTTTCTTT

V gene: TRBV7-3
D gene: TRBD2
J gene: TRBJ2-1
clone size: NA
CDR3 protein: CASSFSSGYNEQFF
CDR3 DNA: TGTGCCAGCAGCTTTTCTAGCGGTTACAATGAGCAGTTCTTC

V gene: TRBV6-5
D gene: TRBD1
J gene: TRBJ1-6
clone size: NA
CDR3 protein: CASSYDRVGSPLHF
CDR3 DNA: TGTGCCAGCAGTTACGACAGGGTGGGCTCACCCCTCCACTTT

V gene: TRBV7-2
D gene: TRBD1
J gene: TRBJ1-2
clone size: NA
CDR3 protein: CASSLTGGGGYTF
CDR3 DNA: TGTGCCAGCAGCTTAACAGGGGGAGGTGGCTACACCTTC